This T cell receptor beta chain was observed in a study of blood T cell repertoires in COVID-19. Losses at the gene ends were 0 bases for V and 2 bases for J; bases not matched to a gene: 4. Germline V lookup: CDR1 LGHDT, CDR2 YNNKEL (reference sequence). The CDR3 length is 16 residues. Original analysis: Counts of nucleated cells, estimated from reference gene primer amplification, were obtained. Sequencing was performed with immunoSEQ multiplex PCR; in TCRdb, only in-frame clones are kept and a portion is missing. V and J calls and clone size come straight from that table; D and trimming were deduced from the DNA. The sample includes around 170,000 clones, approximately 79% of them seen just once.

V usage is TRBV3-1 (or the pseudogene TRBV3-2) and J usage is TRBJ2-3; 8 bases line up with TRBD2. Sequenced sample: peripheral blood. The receptor comes from a woman over 75 with acute or convalescent COVID-19. The CDR3 here is CASSQDFSGNTDTQYF. The CDR3 nucleotides read TGTGCCAGCAGCCAAGATTTTAGCGGGAACACAGATACGCAGTATTTT.